This T cell receptor (beta chain) stems from a study of blood T cells in healthy people across ages. General observations from the study: Unsorted PBMC input precluded a conclusive naive versus antigen-experienced comparison. Higher naive T cell percentage went strongly together with higher TCR beta diversity.

Germline V CDR1 and CDR2: SGHDT, YYEEEE. CDR3 size: 16 residues. As for this clonotype: The target antigen is unknown.

A J-beta primer mix and a sample-barcoded 5' primer were used in a second PCR of about 6 to 12 cycles. Each CDR3 protein gets one entry after TCRdb re-called the 5' RACE reads with MiXCR. The table has under 2 million distinct CDR3 sequences, around 36% seen once. This chain uses TRBV5-6 with TRBJ2-5; 9 bases match TRBD2. The J call is in doubt because the DNA end fits TRBJ2-7 better. Sequenced: blood. The clonotype originates from a woman aged 30 to 39 in good health. The CDR3 sequence: CASSWRGAGGAYEQYF. The CDR3 nucleotides read TGTGCCAGCAGCTGGAGGGGAGCGGGGGGAGCCTACGAGCAGTACTTC.